One and the same sample provided the 14 T cell receptor beta chains below, sequenced in a study of T cells after yellow fever vaccination. TCRdb reanalysed the 5' RACE reads using MiXCR and keeps one entry per CDR3 protein. The repertoire holds 200,000 to 300,000 distinct CDR3 sequences, with around 13% as singletons. Material: CD4+ T cells sorted from PBMCs, obtained 45 days after the yellow fever booster vaccination. The source is a man aged 30 to 39 who received the YFV17D yellow fever vaccine.

The chain links TRBV29-1 to TRBJ2-3; no definite D call. Trimming pared 3 bases from V and 3 bases from J, leaving 7 bases between. Germline values: CDR1 SQVTM, CDR2 ANQGSEA. The CDR3 consists of 12 residues. The CDR3 DNA sequence: TGCAGCGTTGACGCAGGAACAGATACGCAGTATTTT. This gives the protein CSVDAGTDTQYF.

This clonotype was seen a few times. This chain links TRBV5-1 with TRBJ1-6, with D possibly TRBD1 on 5 matching bases. Germline V CDR1 and CDR2: SGHRS, YFSETQ. The CDR3 is 14 residues long. Trimming left V 4 bases short and J 5 bases short, with 10 bases between. CDR3 region: CASSGGPDNSPLHF. CDR3 nucleotide sequence: TGCGCCAGCAGCGGGGGACCTGATAATTCACCCCTCCACTTT.

The J gene is TRBJ2-2, the V gene TRBV28; D is undetermined. Per germline, CDR1 MDHEN and CDR2 SYDVKM. V was pared by 5 bases and J by 8 bases, with 18 bases between. This CDR3 has 15 amino acids. The CDR3 nucleotides read TGTGCCAGCAGTCCCCGGACGTACACCGAAGGGGAGCTGTTTTTT. Its translation is CASSPRTYTEGELFF. Filled out from reference TRBV28 and TRBJ2-2, the complete variable domain reads DVKVTQSSRYLVKRTGEKVFLECVQDMDHENMFWYRQDPGLGLRLIYFSYDVKMKEKGDIPEGYSVSREKKERFSLILESASTNQTSMYLCASSPRTYTEGELFFGEGSRLTVL.

The CDR3 loop reads CASILISGDRDTQYF. CDR3 coding DNA: TGTGCCAGCATCCTGATTAGCGGGGATAGGGATACGCAGTATTTT. V gene TRBV7-2 combines with J gene TRBJ2-3, with 8 bases matching TRBD2. The CDR3 is made up of 15 amino acids. Germline values: CDR1 SGHTA, CDR2 FQGNSA. V trimming: 7 bases; J trimming: 6 bases; junction bases outside the gene matches: 12.

The CDR3 spells CASTPGLAGESYEQYF. CDR3 bases: TGTGCCAGCACCCCCGGACTAGCGGGAGAGTCCTACGAGCAGTACTTC. This chain joins TRBV7-9 and TRBJ2-7; 13 bases align to TRBD2. The germline CDR1 and CDR2 sequences are SEHNR and FQNEAQ (reference sequence). This CDR3 comprises 16 residues. The ends lost 7 bases at V and 1 base at J; junction bases unmatched: 7.

This clonotype has ten or more counts. V and J are TRBV7-8 and TRBJ2-1; D remains ambiguous. Trimming cost V 2 bases and J 10 bases, with 12 bases left between them. Per germline, CDR1 SGHVS and CDR2 FQNEAQ. The CDR3 runs to 13 residues. The CDR3 is CASSLLGWREQFF. The DNA for the CDR3 is TGTGCCAGCAGCTTATTAGGTTGGCGGGAGCAGTTCTTC.

For this clonotype: One junction end does not reproduce the germline sequence, and a read error may be involved. CDR3 protein: CATSRVKGSSNEQFF. CDR3 nucleotides: TGTGCCACCAGCAGAGTGAAGGGCTCCTCCAATGAGCAGTTCTTC. This chain joins TRBV15 and TRBJ2-1, with no clear D. The germline CDR1 and CDR2 sequences are LNHNV and YYDKDF (reference sequence). The CDR3 totals 15 residues.

This clonotype was counted only a few times. V is TRBV20-1 and J is TRBJ2-3; TRBD2 is a possible D gene (7 bases). V was cut by 5 bases and J by 0 bases, with 15 bases left in between. The germline V gene encodes CDR1 DFQATT and CDR2 SNEGSKA (reference sequence). This CDR3 has 15 amino acids. The CDR3 nucleotides are TGCAGTGCTGAGGGGGGGCGGGGGAGCACAGATACGCAGTATTTT. It encodes CSAEGGRGSTDTQYF.

This clonotype was counted between two and nine times. This rearrangement joins TRBV9 to TRBJ2-2; 7 bases line up with TRBD1. The CDR3 spans 15 residues. CDR1 is SGDLS and CDR2 is YYNGEE in the germline V gene. With V trimmed by 4 bases and J by 7 bases, 10 bases remained unmatched. The DNA for the CDR3 is TGTGCCAGCAGCCCCACCGGGACAGAAGTCGGGGAGCTGTTTTTT. Protein sequence: CASSPTGTEVGELFF.

This clonotype came up a few times. V and J are TRBV6-6 and TRBJ2-5; TRBD1 matches at 9 bases. The germline CDR1 and CDR2 sequences are MNHNY and SVGAGI (reference sequence). The trim removed 6 bases at V and 4 bases at J, leaving 3 bases unmatched. The CDR3 runs to 13 residues. In nucleotides, the CDR3 is TGTGCCAGCAGATCGGGACAGGGAGAGACCCAGTACTTC. Translated: CASRSGQGETQYF.

This sequence joins TRBV20-1 and TRBJ2-1; no clear D. The CDR3 spans 14 residues. With 3 bases removed from V and 1 base from J, the gap between germline ends came to 10 bases. From germline, CDR1 is DFQATT and CDR2 SNEGSKA (reference sequence). The CDR3 region is CSASASESYNEQFF. In DNA form, the CDR3 reads TGCAGTGCTAGCGCGAGCGAATCCTACAATGAGCAGTTCTTC.

This clonotype has a count of ten or more. The V and J genes are TRBV12-3 or TRBV12-4 and TRBJ2-3; 9 bases are shared with TRBD2. This CDR3 is built from 15 residues. Losses at the gene ends were 6 bases for V and 2 bases for J; bases not matched to a gene: 6. DNA of the CDR3: TGTGCCAGCAGCCAGACTAGCGGTTACACAGATACGCAGTATTTT. This translates into CASSQTSGYTDTQYF.

This sequence joins TRBV12-3 or TRBV12-4 and TRBJ2-5; TRBD2 is a possible D gene (6 bases). The CDR3 has 13 amino acids. The V end lost 4 bases, the J end lost 5 bases, and 11 bases lay between the germline ends. CDR3 in DNA: TGTGCCAGCAGTTCGGGACTCCGGGAGACCCAGTACTTC. Translation: CASSSGLRETQYF.

This clonotype was detected only a few times. J is TRBJ2-2 and V is TRBV20-1; D possibly corresponds to TRBD1 (6 bases). There are 14 residues in the CDR3. The V end lost 5 bases, the J end lost 5 bases, and 15 bases lay between the germline ends. Germline CDR1 DFQATT, CDR2 SNEGSKA (reference sequence). The CDR3 sequence: CSAPRGRKTGELFF. For the CDR3, the DNA is TGCAGTGCTCCCAGGGGACGAAAAACCGGGGAGCTGTTTTTT.